This record looks at one T cell receptor (beta chain) sequence and its context. The antigen remains unidentified. Measured with immunoSEQ multiplex PCR; TCRdb has only the in-frame clones, and not every one. The data show roughly 44,000 clones, roughly 95% seen once. The CDR3 runs 15 residues. V lost 4 bases to trimming and J lost 9 bases; unmatched junction nucleotides: 13. Germline V gene sequence: CDR1 SQVTM, CDR2 ANQGSEA. This record belongs to a study of T cells in tuberculosis. General study findings and limits: Active tuberculosis alpha repertoires lay closer to GMM-specific TCRs than controls'.

On average about 100,000 T cells per donor were immunosequenced. The clonotype comes from a donor between 10 and 35 years old with latent tuberculosis or without tuberculosis infection. The V gene is TRBV29-1, the J gene TRBJ1-5, with 9 positions matching TRBD1. Sequenced sample: PBMCs. DNA for the CDR3: TGCAGCGTTGTCTTCTCCGGACAGGGGAGAGGGCCCCAGCATTTT. Amino acid sequence: CSVVFSGQGRGPQHF.